A single count supports the clone carrying this T cell receptor beta chain. V lost 0 bases and J lost 5; bases outside the gene matches: 3. Germline CDR1 and CDR2: SGHTA and FQGNSA. The CDR3 length is 16 residues. These data belong to a study of T cells after posttransplantation cyclophosphamide. Repertoires were generated with immunoSEQ multiplex PCR, while TCRdb's copy carries only in-frame clones and drops some. The table records roughly 70,000 clones, roughly 95% of them present only once. The sample comprised PBMCs. J is TRBJ2-3 and V is TRBV7-2; 12 bases line up with TRBD1. The origin of this receptor is a woman in her twenties or thirties in good health and a related stem cell transplant donor. The CDR3: CASSLAGQGAGDTQYF. As DNA, the CDR3 is TGTGCCAGCAGCTTAGCGGGACAGGGGGCCGGAGATACGCAGTATTTT.